This passage covers 26 T cell receptor beta chains from one sample sequenced in a study of blood T cell repertoires in COVID-19. Libraries were prepared by immunoSEQ multiplex PCR; TCRdb keeps only in-frame clonotypes and omits some of them. The sample shows about 170,000 clones, about four fifths of them seen only once. Source material: peripheral blood. These receptors all stem from a woman over 75 with COVID-19, enrolled during active disease.

The gene calls are TRBV29-1 and TRBJ1-2; 11 bases map to TRBD1. CDR3 length: 14 residues. Germline V gene data show CDR1 as SQVTM and CDR2 as ANQGSEA. Unmatched junction bases numbered 5, after V lost 4 bases and J lost 4 bases. The CDR3, as DNA: TGCAGCGTTGGGACAGGGGGCGCGAGCTATGGCTACACCTTC. It translates to CSVGTGGASYGYTF. Full variable domain (outside the CDR3, taken from reference TRBV29-1 and TRBJ1-2): SAVISQKPSRDICQRGTSLTIQCQVDSQVTMMFWYRQQPGQSLTLIATANQGSEATYESGFVIDKFPISRPNLTFSTLTVSNMSPEDSSIYLCSVGTGGASYGYTFGSGTRLTVV.

The chain has TRBV6-2 or TRBV6-3 and TRBJ1-1, with D unresolved. The CDR3 extends over 13 amino acids. Germline CDR1 and CDR2: MNHEY and SVGEGT. V shed 4 bases and J shed 5 bases, with 11 bases lying between them. This CDR3 reads CASSSTGGTEAFF. The CDR3 DNA reads TGTGCCAGCAGTTCGACGGGAGGTACTGAAGCTTTCTTT.

The rearrangement uses TRBV19 and TRBJ2-1, with 11 bases aligning to TRBD1. In germline, CDR1 is LNHDA, CDR2 SQIVND (reference sequence). J gave up 8 bases and V 5 bases, and 8 bases lay outside the gene matches. The CDR3 contains 15 residues. The CDR3 spells CASSLRDRGFDEQFF. CDR3 nucleotides: TGTGCCAGTAGTCTCCGGGACAGGGGGTTCGATGAGCAGTTCTTC.

The genes are TRBV9 and TRBJ1-3; D might be TRBD1 (6 bases). V lost 0 bases and J lost 4, with 14 bases in between. The CDR3 is 16 amino acids. The germline CDR1 and CDR2 sequences are SGDLS and YYNGEE. CDR3 sequence reads: CASSVAGRGEGNTIYF. In nucleotides, the CDR3 is TGTGCCAGCAGCGTAGCCGGCAGGGGTGAGGGAAACACCATATATTTT. Combining the CDR3 with reference TRBV9 and TRBJ1-3 gives the whole variable domain DSGVTQTPKHLITATGQRVTLRCSPRSGDLSVYWYQQSLDQGLQFLIQYYNGEERAKGNILERFSAQQFPDLHSELNLSSLELGDSALYFCASSVAGRGEGNTIYFGEGSWLTVV.

This sequence joins TRBV3-1 (or the pseudogene TRBV3-2) and TRBJ1-2, with 7 bases lining up with TRBD1. Germline lookup yields CDR1 LGHDT and CDR2 YNNKEL (reference sequence). The CDR3 is made up of 14 amino acids. The trim removed 4 bases at V and 4 bases at J, leaving 6 bases unmatched. CDR3 residues: CASSPRGRTYGYTF. As DNA, the CDR3 is TGTGCCAGCAGCCCGAGGGGGCGCACCTATGGCTACACCTTC.

The chain has TRBV11-2 and TRBJ2-5, with 13 bases aligning to TRBD2. J lost 8 bases, V lost 1 base, and 10 bases had no gene match. The CDR3 extends over 17 amino acids. Germline V gene sequence: CDR1 SGHAT, CDR2 FQNNGV. Here the CDR3 reads CASSLAWTSGSLGTQYF. The CDR3 nucleotides are TGTGCCAGCAGCTTAGCCTGGACTAGCGGGAGTTTGGGTACCCAGTACTTC.

V usage is TRBV5-4 and J usage is TRBJ2-3; 8 bases are shared with TRBD2. CDR3 length equals 16 residues. V dropped 4 bases and J dropped 4; count of bases not matched to a gene: 11. Germline V gene lookup returns CDR1 SGHNT and CDR2 YYREEE (reference sequence). The CDR3 loop is CASSKPGLESADTQYF. DNA for the CDR3: TGTGCCAGCAGCAAGCCGGGACTAGAGAGCGCAGATACGCAGTATTTT.

The V call is TRBV6-5, the J call TRBJ2-1, with 8 bases fitting TRBD2. V trimming: 8 bases; J trimming: 2 bases; junction bases outside the gene matches: 2. This CDR3 contains 13 residues. Germline V gene data show CDR1 as MNHEY and CDR2 as SVGAGI. The CDR3, as DNA: TGTGCCAGCGCGGGGGGCGCCTACAATGAGCAGTTCTTC. It is translated as CASAGGAYNEQFF.

The J gene is TRBJ2-7, the V gene TRBV12-3 or TRBV12-4; D possibly corresponds to TRBD2 (5 bases). This CDR3 contains 11 residues. Trimming removed 1 base from V and 7 bases from J, with 5 bases in between. DNA for the CDR3: TGTGCCAGCAGTTTAGGGAGGGAGCAGTACTTC. This gives the protein CASSLGREQYF.

J is TRBJ2-3 and V is TRBV5-1, with 10 nucleotides matching TRBD2. The germline V gene has CDR1 SGHRS and CDR2 YFSETQ. With 4 bases clipped from V and 5 bases from J, the junction kept 13 bases outside the gene matches. The CDR3 has 17 amino acids. The CDR3 reads CASSRNPLERGGDTQYF. The CDR3 coding sequence is TGCGCCAGCAGCCGCAACCCGCTGGAGCGGGGGGGAGATACGCAGTATTTT.

This chain connects TRBV27 to TRBJ2-3; D gene ambiguous. This CDR3 has 14 amino acids. Per the germline V gene, CDR1 is MNHEY and CDR2 is SMNVEV (reference sequence). Deletions cut 8 bases from V and 5 bases from J, with 17 bases between. CDR3 DNA: TGTGCCAGCCGGAGCTACCAAGTCATAGATACGCAGTATTTT. Its translation is CASRSYQVIDTQYF.

Points on this clone: The sample holds other DNA sequences that translate to the same CDR3. The chain couples TRBV29-1 to TRBJ2-7; no clear D gene. This CDR3 is built from 11 residues. Trimming cost V 3 bases and J 2 bases, with 5 bases left between them. The germline CDR1 and CDR2 sequences are SQVTM and ANQGSEA. The CDR3 region is CSVDVAYEQYF. The DNA for the CDR3 is TGCAGCGTTGATGTCGCCTACGAGCAGTACTTC.

The chain joins TRBV2 to TRBJ2-7; 9 bases match TRBD2. After removal of 5 bases from V and 5 bases from J, the junction contained 7 bases not matched to a gene. Germline assignment: CDR1 SNHLY and CDR2 FYNNEI. This CDR3 is built from 14 residues. CDR3 amino acids: CASSSVAGADEQYF. The CDR3 region has the DNA TGTGCCAGCAGTTCCGTAGCGGGAGCGGACGAGCAGTACTTC.

The rearrangement uses TRBV2 and TRBJ1-5; the match to TRBD1 covers 7 bases. Germline CDR1 and CDR2: SNHLY and FYNNEI. This CDR3 spans 14 amino acids. Unmatched junction bases numbered 8, after V lost 5 bases and J lost 7 bases. The CDR3 protein is CASSLQGIWQPQHF. Written as DNA, the CDR3 is TGTGCCAGCAGTCTACAGGGGATATGGCAGCCCCAGCATTTT.

This chain links TRBV6-6 with TRBJ2-3; D perhaps matches TRBD1 (5 bases). This CDR3 region has 14 residues. Deletions cut 5 bases from V and 0 bases from J, with 9 bases between. CDR1 and CDR2 (germline): MNHNY, SVGAGI (reference sequence). CDR3 coding DNA: TGTGCCAGCAGTATAACAGGAAGCACAGATACGCAGTATTTT. This codes for CASSITGSTDTQYF.

The chain combines TRBV10-3 with TRBJ1-5, with a possible D match to TRBD1 (5 bases). The length of the CDR3 is 13 residues. CDR1 and CDR2 (germline): ENHRY, SYGVKD. With 7 bases removed from V and 3 bases from J, the gap between germline ends came to 10 bases. The CDR3 protein is CAITPGFNQPQHF. CDR3 sequence (DNA): TGTGCCATCACCCCAGGGTTCAATCAGCCCCAGCATTTT.

The chain recombines TRBV18 with TRBJ2-3, with TRBD2 matching 11 bases. With 4 bases clipped from V and 6 bases from J, the junction kept 3 bases outside the gene matches. CDR1 and CDR2 from the germline V gene are KGHSH and LQKENI. There are 14 residues in the CDR3. CDR3 region: CASSLASGRDTQYF. DNA of the CDR3: TGTGCCAGCTCACTGGCTAGCGGGAGGGATACGCAGTATTTT.

The rearrangement links TRBV6-5 to TRBJ2-2; the D is unclear. Trimming pared 6 bases from V and 4 bases from J, leaving 12 bases between. This CDR3 comprises 14 residues. Germline V gene sequence: CDR1 MNHEY, CDR2 SVGAGI. The CDR3 nucleotides read TGTGCCAGCAGGTCCCAAGCGTTCACCGGGGAGCTGTTTTTT. Translated: CASRSQAFTGELFF.

The chain is built from TRBV28 and TRBJ1-2; D is uncertain. Germline CDR1 reads MDHEN; CDR2 reads SYDVKM. This CDR3 comprises 12 residues. Trimming removed 5 bases at V and 5 bases at J, with 9 bases between. CDR3 coding DNA: TGTGCCAGCAGTGGAGGGATGTATGGCTACACCTTC. Its protein is CASSGGMYGYTF.

Concerning this clone: Different DNA sequences within this sample yield the same CDR3. The genes are TRBV7-2 and TRBJ2-7; 9 positions agree with TRBD1. The CDR3 is 15 amino acids. Trimming removed 5 bases from V and 6 bases from J; junction bases left unmatched: 11. CDR1 and CDR2 (germline): SGHTA, FQGNSA. CDR3: CASSLRDRVPLEQYF. The CDR3 DNA reads as TGTGCCAGCAGCCTCCGGGACAGGGTACCTCTCGAGCAGTACTTC.

This clone was recorded a few times. J is TRBJ1-6 and V is TRBV18; TRBD1 agrees at 10 bases. The germline gives CDR1 KGHSH, CDR2 LQKENI. The junction had 14 bases not matched to a gene; V was cut back by 9 bases and J by 6 bases. The CDR3 has 17 residues. CDR3 coding DNA: TGTGCCAGGGACTGTGGGGACAGGGGCGAAAGTAATTCACCCCTCCACTTT. This gives the protein CARDCGDRGESNSPLHF.

The V and J genes are TRBV10-2 and TRBJ2-7, with D possibly matching TRBD1 (6 bases). This CDR3 is 12 amino acids long. The germline V gene encodes CDR1 WSHSY and CDR2 SAAADI. Trimming took 6 bases from V and 4 from J, leaving 10 bases between them. The CDR3 reads CASRQGAYEQYF. CDR3 DNA: TGCGCCAGCAGACAGGGAGCGTACGAGCAGTACTTC.

J is TRBJ1-6 and V is TRBV27, with D uncertain. From germline, CDR1 is MNHEY and CDR2 SMNVEV (reference sequence). Trimming pared 5 bases from V and 5 bases from J, leaving 13 bases between. The CDR3 runs 15 residues. CDR3 nucleotides: TGTGCCAGCAGTCCCTTCCGGGATAATAATTCACCCCTCCACTTT. Translating gives CASSPFRDNNSPLHF.

The chain recombines TRBV10-3 with TRBJ2-7; 8 nucleotides match TRBD2. The CDR3 has 12 amino acids. Trimming took 7 bases from V and 4 from J; bases not matched to a gene: 3. CDR1 and CDR2 from the germline V gene are ENHRY and SYGVKD. The DNA for the CDR3 is TGTGCCATCAAGGCTAGCGGGTACGAGCAGTACTTC. Translated, it gives CAIKASGYEQYF.

This clone was recorded a few times. The chain links TRBV2 to TRBJ2-7; the D gene is possibly TRBD2 (6 bases). Trimming removed 4 bases at V and 6 bases at J, with 16 bases between. The CDR3 is 14 amino acids. Germline V gene lookup returns CDR1 SNHLY and CDR2 FYNNEI. The CDR3 sequence: CASSALRDPPEQYF. The CDR3 nucleotides read TGTGCCAGCAGTGCGTTGCGGGACCCACCCGAGCAGTACTTC.

The chain uses TRBV28 and TRBJ1-2, with a weak D call TRBD1 (5 bases). The CDR3 consists of 16 residues. Germline lookup yields CDR1 MDHEN and CDR2 SYDVKM. V lost 4 bases and J lost 5, with 20 bases in between. The CDR3, as DNA: TGTGCCAGCAGTTCCTCACCAACGGGGGACCCGTATGGCTACACCTTC. Its protein product is CASSSSPTGDPYGYTF.